This TCR beta chain is from a study of T cells in localized non-small cell lung cancer. The method was immunoSEQ multiplex PCR; TCRdb's version includes in-frame clones alone and lacks a portion of them. The sample lists about 6,000 clones, around a quarter occurring once. Germline loops: CDR1 MNHGY, CDR2 SAAAGT. This CDR3 contains 13 residues. V lost 6 bases and J 4 bases, leaving 12 bases between the germline ends. To note about this clone: The antigen is not known.

Study-wide results and limits: Uninvolved adjacent lung showed the highest T cell clonality, exceeding tumor.

Material: lung tumor tissue, obtained before any cancer treatment. The receptor comes from an older female donor with stage I lung adenocarcinoma. The chain has TRBV6-8 and TRBJ1-2; D perhaps matches TRBD1 (6 bases). CDR3 sequence (DNA): TGTGCCAGCAGCCTACAGGGTGTCTATGGCTACACCTTC. This encodes CASSLQGVYGYTF.